This entry is about one T cell receptor beta chain. Its antigen is not yet known. No much larger clonotype is one base removed from it; base qualities were not supplied. This record comes from a study of T cell changes during pregnancy in multiple sclerosis (dated by TCRdb to the late 2010s). Some background on the complete study: Changes in the T cell repertoire over the course of pregnancy were examined in this study in women with multiple sclerosis.

CDR1 SGDLS and CDR2 YYNGEE are derived from the germline V gene. Trimming accounts for 1 base at V and 6 bases at J, while the number of junction bases matched to no gene is 6. The CDR3 sequence holds 15 residues, the cysteine and phenylalanine included. CDR3 DNA only is kept here, 45 bases in frame from base 1. The library was built by means of the immunoSEQ multiplex PCR assay. TCRdb limited this immuneACCESS table to in-frame rearrangements with V and J called. A share of clones is missing; checked studies link under half to unresolved V genes, and the rest is unexplained. Across this sample there are some 28,000 clones, with around nine tenths seen only once. The ten most abundant clones make up around 0.7% of the sample.

The material was CD4+ T cells from peripheral blood mononuclear cells, obtained in the first trimester of pregnancy. The sequence joins TRBV9 to TRBJ2-3; 9 bases in between match TRBD2. This TCR was sampled from a female donor with multiple sclerosis, enrolled in a pregnancy study. The bases read TGTGCCAGCAGCGTACAAGCGGGGGGAGTGGATACGCAGTATTTT. Translated, this is CASSVQAGGVDTQYF.